This T cell receptor beta chain was sequenced during a study of blood T cells in healthy people across ages. The second PCR ran about 7 to 12 cycles with a sample-barcoded 5' primer and J-beta primers. TCRdb called the 5' RACE reads again in MiXCR, with one record for every CDR3 protein. This repertoire shows about a million distinct CDR3 sequences, more than 30% found once; its top ten account for 13%. V trimming: 3 bases; J trimming: 4 bases; junction bases outside the gene matches: 3. This CDR3 has 16 residues. From germline, CDR1 is MNHEY and CDR2 SMNVEV (reference sequence). The TCR was taken from a man younger than 35 in good health. Sequenced: blood. The rearrangement joins TRBV27 to TRBJ2-2; 12 bases agree with TRBD1. The CDR3 loop is CASSLGQGAGTGELFF. In DNA, the CDR3 is TGTGCCAGCAGTTTGGGACAGGGGGCAGGCACCGGGGAGCTGTTTTTT.